These 17 T cell receptor beta chains came from one sample sequenced in a study of shared clonotypes between healthy human individuals. Here immunoSEQ multiplex PCR was the method, and the copy in TCRdb shows in-frame clones only, minus some. The table shows 1 million to 1.3 million clones, with approximately 80% occurring only once. The specimen was memory CD4+ T cells from PBMCs. Subset specified: CD45RA-negative fraction. The receptors originated from a man younger than 35 in good health. Some clones in this sample may be carry-over from other donors' samples.

The rearrangement joins TRBV29-1 to TRBJ2-1; 7 bases are shared with TRBD2. J was trimmed by 5 bases and V by 0 bases; bases with no gene match: 7. The CDR3 consists of 15 residues. Germline V gives CDR1 SQVTM, CDR2 ANQGSEA. The CDR3 region is CSVEEGGLGDNEQFF. CDR3 sequence (DNA): TGCAGCGTTGAAGAGGGTGGACTAGGTGACAATGAGCAGTTCTTC.

A remark on this clone: This sample also contains other DNA sequences that code for the same CDR3. The chain has TRBV5-1 and TRBJ2-2; D unclear. Looked up from germline, CDR1 is SGHRS and CDR2 is YFSETQ. The germline V and J ends were trimmed by 0 bases and 5 bases, with 5 bases remaining between them. The CDR3 is 13 residues long. This CDR3 is CASSLGVTGELFF. For the CDR3, the DNA is TGCGCCAGCAGCTTGGGAGTGACCGGGGAGCTGTTTTTT.

The rearrangement joins TRBV5-1 to TRBJ2-3, with D unresolved. V lost 9 bases, J lost 1 base, and 15 bases lay in between. Per the germline V gene, CDR1 is SGHRS and CDR2 is YFSETQ. The CDR3 covers 14 residues. The CDR3 DNA reads TGCGCCACCGTACCCCAGCCTGGCACAGATACGCAGTATTTT. Translating gives CATVPQPGTDTQYF.

The gene calls are TRBV7-3 and TRBJ2-1, with D uncertain. The V end lost 1 base, the J end lost 6 bases, and 10 bases lay between the germline ends. This CDR3 region has 14 residues. Germline V lookup: CDR1 SGHTA, CDR2 FQGTGA. CDR3 in DNA: TGTGCCAGCAGCTTAAGTAGGGTCCTCAATGAGCAGTTCTTC. As protein: CASSLSRVLNEQFF.

This rearrangement joins TRBV5-1 to TRBJ2-2; 7 bases agree with TRBD1. V lost 2 bases and J lost 4; bases outside the gene matches: 2. This CDR3 is built from 14 residues. The germline gives CDR1 SGHRS, CDR2 YFSETQ. Here the CDR3 reads CASSLQGFTGELFF. The DNA for the CDR3 is TGCGCCAGCAGCTTACAGGGGTTCACCGGGGAGCTGTTTTTT.

Turning to this clone: Other DNA sequences in this sample translate to the same CDR3. This chain connects TRBV28 to TRBJ1-1, with 9 bases matching TRBD1. Germline CDR1 and CDR2: MDHEN and SYDVKM. After removal of 2 bases from V and 5 bases from J, the junction contained 3 bases not matched to a gene. The CDR3 length is 14 residues. The CDR3 is CASSLTGGWTEAFF. The CDR3 coding sequence is TGTGCCAGCAGTTTAACAGGGGGCTGGACTGAAGCTTTCTTT. Variable domain in full (rest from reference TRBV28 and TRBJ1-1): DVKVTQSSRYLVKRTGEKVFLECVQDMDHENMFWYRQDPGLGLRLIYFSYDVKMKEKGDIPEGYSVSREKKERFSLILESASTNQTSMYLCASSLTGGWTEAFFGQGTRLTVV.

V gene TRBV19 combines with J gene TRBJ1-2; D is possibly TRBD1 (5 bases). V was trimmed by 4 bases and J by 2 bases, leaving 14 bases between them. The CDR3 loop spans 15 amino acids. The germline V gene encodes CDR1 LNHDA and CDR2 SQIVND (reference sequence). Here the CDR3 DNA reads TGTGCCAGTAGTACCTCCTACGCAGGGAACTATGGCTACACCTTC. Translated, it gives CASSTSYAGNYGYTF.

This chain uses TRBV14 with TRBJ2-1; D gene uncertain. The CDR3 loop spans 13 amino acids. Germline values: CDR1 SGHDN, CDR2 FVKESK. V was clipped by 2 bases and J by 2 bases, with 4 bases between them. The CDR3 DNA reads TGTGCCAGCAGCCAATCTACCTACAATGAGCAGTTCTTC. Translating gives CASSQSTYNEQFF.

This rearrangement joins TRBV27 to TRBJ2-7; 11 bases line up with TRBD1. The CDR3 has 14 amino acids. Losses at the gene ends were 6 bases for V and 4 bases for J; bases not matched to a gene: 5. The germline V gene encodes CDR1 MNHEY and CDR2 SMNVEV (reference sequence). The CDR3 nucleotides are TGTGCCAGCAGATACGGACAGGGGGCGTACGAGCAGTACTTC. Translation: CASRYGQGAYEQYF.

This clone was observed a handful of times. The chain links TRBV5-1 to TRBJ1-1; 8 bases are shared with TRBD1. The CDR3 sequence is 15 residues long. J lost 3 bases, V lost 1 base, and 5 bases had no gene match. Germline-derived CDR1 and CDR2 are SGHRS and YFSETQ. This chain's CDR3 is CASSLLRQGYTEAFF. The CDR3 nucleotides are TGCGCCAGCAGCTTGTTGAGACAGGGGTACACTGAAGCTTTCTTT.

The chain employs TRBV2 and TRBJ2-2; TRBD1 agrees at 8 bases. Looked up from germline, CDR1 is SNHLY and CDR2 is FYNNEI. The CDR3 is 16 amino acids. Trimming at V came to 5 bases and at J to 1 base, leaving 6 bases not matched to a gene. The CDR3 DNA reads as TGTGCCAGCAGTACCCGGACAGGGAAGAACACCGGGGAGCTGTTTTTT. This sequence encodes CASSTRTGKNTGELFF.

The V and J genes are TRBV4-3 and TRBJ2-6; D ambiguous. CDR3 size: 16 residues. Germline values: CDR1 LGHNA, CDR2 YSLEER. V was clipped by 0 bases and J by 3 bases, with 9 bases between them. The DNA for the CDR3 is TGCGCCAGCAGCCAAGATGGTTGGGGTGGGGCCAACGTCCTGACTTTC. As protein: CASSQDGWGGANVLTF.

This clone has a count of ten or more. The chain carries TRBV15 and TRBJ1-2; D is unclear. Per germline, CDR1 LNHNV and CDR2 YYDKDF (reference sequence). Trimming removed 6 bases at V and 1 base at J, with 6 bases between. CDR3 size: 12 residues. The CDR3 nucleotides read TGTGCCACCAGGTCAATTAACTATGGCTACACCTTC. Amino acid sequence: CATRSINYGYTF.

The chain uses TRBV15 and TRBJ1-5, with D maybe TRBD1 (5 bases). V was trimmed by 1 base and J by 2 bases, leaving 12 bases between them. Germline V gives CDR1 LNHNV, CDR2 YYDKDF (reference sequence). This CDR3 has 16 residues. CDR3 loop: CATSRGGGEGNQPQHF. Written as DNA, the CDR3 is TGTGCCACCAGCAGAGGCGGGGGGGAGGGCAATCAGCCCCAGCATTTT.

This chain joins TRBV30 and TRBJ1-4, with D unclear. The CDR3 runs 11 residues. The V and J ends lost 5 bases and 7 bases respectively, with 8 bases between them. Per the germline V gene, CDR1 is GTSNPN and CDR2 is SVGIG (reference sequence). The CDR3 region is CAWRDFEKLFF. The CDR3 DNA follows: TGTGCCTGGCGCGACTTTGAAAAACTGTTTTTT.

The V gene is TRBV6-6, the J gene TRBJ1-1; possibly TRBD1 for D (5 bases). V gave up 6 bases and J gave up 2 bases, with 10 bases separating them. This CDR3 has 13 residues. Looked up from germline, CDR1 is MNHNY and CDR2 is SVGAGI (reference sequence). The CDR3 here is CASRQDYNTEAFF. In nucleotides, the CDR3 is TGTGCCAGCAGACAGGATTATAACACTGAAGCTTTCTTT.

The chain combines TRBV5-1 with TRBJ2-1; tentatively, D is TRBD2 (5 bases). This CDR3 has 16 residues. Trimming took 0 bases from V and 0 from J, leaving 10 bases between them. CDR1 is SGHRS and CDR2 is YFSETQ in the germline V gene. The CDR3 sequence: CASSLGGSVSYNEQFF. CDR3 DNA sequence: TGCGCCAGCAGCTTGGGAGGGTCGGTCTCCTACAATGAGCAGTTCTTC.